This TCR beta chain was found in a study of monozygotic twins with cystic fibrosis (dated by TCRdb to the early 2020s). As for the study more broadly: Barcoded libraries were prepared from around 3.2 micrograms of fragmented DNA with 15 PCR cycles. Twins were ranked among over a thousand cohort participants for weight-for-height and FEVPerc (FEV1 disease centile) on the day of blood sampling. To gauge how much genetics shapes V and J gene usage, the researchers compared TCR beta repertoires both within and across 16 monozygotic twin pairs who have cystic fibrosis. Data for three of the twin pairs had previously been reported in another context. The cohort included ten female and six male twin pairs, mostly children and adolescents, aged 2.0 to 36.4 years with a median of about 8.2 years.

TCR beta CDR3 regions were amplified by multiplex PCR using the immunoSEQ immune profiling system, following the manufacturer's instructions. An Illumina NextSeq system was used for sequencing. Per the source publication's procedure: Sequence data were processed on the immunoSEQ Analyzer platform, and clonality was computed as the square root of Simpson's index of productive rearrangements. Similarity in V and J usage was measured by Jensen-Shannon distance, and OLGA was used to compute CDR3 generation probabilities. The researchers looked up shared CDR3 sequences in the immuneACCESS database (August 2020) and in VDJdb (December 2020). The immuneACCESS repertoire file appears here via TCRdb, limited to in-frame rearrangements. These files lack a portion of the clones; in checked studies, under half of the deficit traces to unresolved V genes, and the cause of the others is not known. From that table come the V and J calls and clone size; the DNA was used to work out D and trimming. The sample contains around 30,000 clones, over 75% of them found a single time. The ten largest make up approximately 0.5% of the sample.

Summary of the overall study and its limitations: The greatest similarity to the co-twin was observed for V gene usage in 13 of 16 pairs and for J usage in 8 of 16 pairs, which suggested genetic constraints. Simpson clonality was found to be generally low (median roughly 0.009), suggesting a naive-dominated repertoire, although higher clonality was observed in the most severely affected patients. Nucleotide-identical clonotype sharing was significantly higher within monozygotic CF twin pairs than between unrelated CF individuals (P = 0.000026, Mann-Whitney). No association turned up between shared CDR3 numbers and age, concordance or disease severity, and the cohort was small.

The twin pairs came from the European Cystic Fibrosis Twin and Sibling Study Cohort, which recruited patients from more than 150 CF clinics across 14 European countries. Zygosity and CFTR genotype were verified in-house, with zygosity tested by multiplex PCR of nine short tandem repeat loci. Peripheral blood was sampled from each twin, with clinical parameters recorded on the day of blood sampling. Phenol/chloroform extraction was used to isolate genomic DNA from peripheral blood cells, and the DNA was then kept in TE buffer at 4 degrees C. V is pared back by 1 base and J by 5 bases, with 15 bases lying between the germline termini. Sequences SGHRS (CDR1) and YFSETQ (CDR2) are obtained from the germline V gene. Including the terminal cysteine and phenylalanine, the CDR3 comprises 16 residues. Only the CDR3 region is kept as DNA, spanning 48 bases read in frame from base 1. This clone has a single count. Its antigen remains unidentified. Base qualities are not recorded, but no much larger clone differs from it by a single base.

This receptor chain uses TRBV5-1 and TRBJ1-4; there is no confident call for the D gene. Sequencing input: blood. The sequence derives from a girl aged 2 to 10 with cystic fibrosis. DNA sequence: TGCGCCAGCAGCTTGCGGCCTAGGTGGCGGAATGAAAAACTGTTTTTT. This encodes CASSLRPRWRNEKLFF.